One and the same sample provided the 23 T cell receptor beta chains below, sequenced in a study of beta chain features in type 1 diabetes. The sequenced template was cDNA made from the entire isolated RNA. Here immunoSEQ multiplex PCR was the method, and the copy in TCRdb shows in-frame clones only, minus some. The sample has 300,000 to 350,000 clones; less than 9.5% are singletons. Material for sequencing was central memory CD4+ T cells from blood. These receptors were collected from a woman aged 18-29 years in good health.

V gene TRBV27 combines with J gene TRBJ2-1; 11 nucleotides agree with TRBD2. Germline loops: CDR1 MNHEY, CDR2 SMNVEV (reference sequence). V was clipped by 6 bases and J by 7 bases; unmatched bases: 5. This CDR3 contains 14 residues. The CDR3: CASRSLAGVNEQFF. For the CDR3, the DNA is TGTGCCAGCAGATCACTAGCGGGAGTAAATGAGCAGTTCTTC.

This clone was seen more than once but under ten times. The chain uses TRBV14 and TRBJ2-3, with 8 nucleotides matching TRBD1. CDR1 is SGHDN and CDR2 is FVKESK in the germline V gene. The length of the CDR3 is 16 residues. Germline trimming cut 1 base from V and 3 bases from J; bases unmatched to any gene: 6. The CDR3 DNA is TGTGCCAGCAGCCAAGTTGGACAGGGTAATACAGATACGCAGTATTTT. It is translated as CASSQVGQGNTDTQYF.

The CDR3 sequence: CSVVSSRNYEQYF. The CDR3 coding sequence is TGCAGCGTTGTGAGTAGCAGAAACTACGAGCAGTACTTC. This chain links TRBV29-1 with TRBJ2-7; D not certain. V lost 4 bases and J lost 3, with 13 bases in between. Germline V gives CDR1 SQVTM, CDR2 ANQGSEA. The CDR3 is 13 amino acids.

V and J are TRBV19 and TRBJ2-5; 8 positions agree with TRBD2. Germline CDR1 LNHDA, CDR2 SQIVND (reference sequence). V was pared by 6 bases and J by 1 base, with 7 bases of the junction left unmatched. This CDR3 comprises 15 residues. The CDR3: CASSRRLAGQETQYF. The CDR3 region has the DNA TGTGCCAGTAGCCGAAGGCTAGCGGGCCAAGAGACCCAGTACTTC.

The chain joins TRBV18 to TRBJ2-5; 8 bases line up with TRBD1. The CDR3 has 14 amino acids. Germline CDR1 and CDR2: KGHSH and LQKENI. V lost 4 bases and J lost 4; bases outside the gene matches: 5. The CDR3 sequence: CASSQRTGRETQYF. CDR3 nucleotide sequence: TGTGCCAGCTCACAACGGACAGGGCGAGAGACCCAGTACTTC.

In this sample, this clone turned up a few times. V usage is TRBV10-3 and J usage is TRBJ2-7, with TRBD2 identical over 12 bases. Trimming cost V 6 bases and J 6 bases; bases outside gene matches: 6. From germline, CDR1 is ENHRY and CDR2 SYGVKD. This CDR3 region has 14 residues. The CDR3: CAIRASGRVSEQYF. CDR3 in DNA: TGTGCCATCAGGGCTAGCGGGAGGGTTAGCGAGCAGTACTTC.

In its sample, this clone was seen many times. The gene calls are TRBV13 and TRBJ2-3; D not resolved. Trimming pared 4 bases from V and 0 bases from J, leaving 14 bases between. CDR1 and CDR2 (germline): PRHDT, FYEKMQ (reference sequence). The CDR3 contains 16 residues. The CDR3 protein is CASSSRPSESTDTQYF. CDR3 in DNA: TGTGCCAGCAGCTCCCGTCCTAGTGAGAGCACAGATACGCAGTATTTT.

This clone was observed a few times. The V gene is TRBV5-1, the J gene TRBJ2-1; TRBD1 or TRBD2 may be the D gene (6 bases each). The germline gives CDR1 SGHRS, CDR2 YFSETQ. Trimming took off 0 bases at V and 6 bases at J, with 10 bases between the two ends. This CDR3 has 14 amino acids. DNA for the CDR3: TGCGCCAGCAGCTTGGAAGGGGGGTCCAATGAGCAGTTCTTC. Amino acid sequence: CASSLEGGSNEQFF.

This clone has only a few counts. The genes are TRBV29-1 and TRBJ2-1; TRBD2 is a possible D gene (5 bases). Trimming stripped 2 bases from V and 7 bases from J, with 15 bases between. The CDR3 covers 14 residues. Germline V lookup: CDR1 SQVTM, CDR2 ANQGSEA. The CDR3: CSVEPVREQNEQFF. The CDR3, as DNA: TGCAGCGTTGAACCGGTTAGGGAGCAAAATGAGCAGTTCTTC.

V is TRBV7-9 and J is TRBJ2-1; a possible D gene is TRBD2 (6 bases). The CDR3 contains 14 residues. Germline CDR1 SEHNR, CDR2 FQNEAQ (reference sequence). The V end was cut by 1 base, the J end by 8 bases, with 12 bases between. The CDR3 region has the DNA TGTGCCAGCAGCTTAGAGTTATCGGGGGATGAGCAGTTCTTC. Amino acids: CASSLELSGDEQFF.

This clone was recorded a few times. This chain connects TRBV7-2 to TRBJ2-7; 10 bases are a match to TRBD2. Germline CDR1 and CDR2: SGHTA and FQGNSA. This CDR3 region has 15 residues. With V trimmed by 5 bases and J by 13 bases, 17 bases remained unmatched. CDR3 residues: CASSQNNLGSGRSYF. CDR3 nucleotides: TGTGCCAGCAGCCAAAATAACTTAGGTAGCGGGAGGAGCTACTTC.

This clone was seen more than once but under ten times. The chain employs TRBV10-3 and TRBJ1-2, with a tentative D call TRBD1 (5 bases). Trimming removed 5 bases from V and 3 bases from J, with 10 bases in between. In germline, CDR1 is ENHRY, CDR2 SYGVKD. This CDR3 is 13 amino acids long. CDR3 DNA sequence: TGTGCCATCAGTCAGGGAGGGGACTATGGCTACACCTTC. This translates into CAISQGGDYGYTF.

J is TRBJ1-5 and V is TRBV28; D gene uncertain. The germline CDR1 and CDR2 sequences are MDHEN and SYDVKM. V was shortened by 1 base and J by 7 bases, with 17 bases between the two germline ends. The CDR3 contains 16 residues. The CDR3 here is CASSLLGQAFGQPQHF. The DNA of the CDR3 is TGTGCCAGCAGTTTATTAGGCCAGGCCTTTGGACAGCCCCAGCATTTT.

This clone has only a few counts. This rearrangement joins TRBV2 to TRBJ2-5, with D unclear. The germline V gene encodes CDR1 SNHLY and CDR2 FYNNEI. The CDR3 runs 15 residues. Trimming pared 4 bases from V and 5 bases from J, leaving 17 bases between. CDR3 protein: CASSAGWVPQETQYF. In DNA form, the CDR3 reads TGTGCCAGCAGTGCAGGTTGGGTCCCCCAGGAGACCCAGTACTTC.

The chain links TRBV5-1 to TRBJ2-5; D uncertain. The CDR3 covers 13 residues. The germline V gene encodes CDR1 SGHRS and CDR2 YFSETQ. Trimming stripped 4 bases from V and 5 bases from J, with 12 bases between. This CDR3 reads CASSPFGGETQYF. In nucleotides, the CDR3 is TGCGCCAGCAGCCCTTTCGGTGGGGAGACCCAGTACTTC.

This clone was observed a few times. This chain joins TRBV5-4 and TRBJ1-4; 9 bases line up with TRBD1. The J segment lost 6 bases and the V segment lost 0 bases, leaving 0 bases of the junction unmatched. The V gene's germline CDR1 is SGHNT and CDR2 YYREEE (reference sequence). CDR3 length: 14 residues. The DNA of the CDR3 is TGTGCCAGCAGCTTGGGACAGGGGGATGAAAAACTGTTTTTT. Protein: CASSLGQGDEKLFF.

In this sample, this clone turned up a few times. The CDR3 DNA is TGTGCCAGCAGTACCGGGACAGGAAGAACCGGGGAGCTGTTTTTT. This sequence encodes CASSTGTGRTGELFF. J is TRBJ2-2 and V is TRBV2, with TRBD1 identical over 8 bases. J gave up 5 bases and V 5 bases, and 7 bases lay outside the gene matches. This CDR3 contains 15 residues. Germline V gene data show CDR1 as SNHLY and CDR2 as FYNNEI.

The rearrangement uses TRBV10-1 and TRBJ2-1; no reliable D call. The CDR3 sequence is 12 residues long. V was clipped by 2 bases and J by 9 bases, with 8 bases between them. CDR1 is WNHNN, CDR2 SYGVQD, per germline (reference sequence). This chain's CDR3 is CASSEDKSEQFF. CDR3 DNA sequence: TGCGCCAGCAGTGAGGACAAGAGTGAGCAGTTCTTC.

This clone was seen only a few times. The chain combines TRBV4-2 with TRBJ2-1, with D unclear. Germline CDR1 is LGHNA and CDR2 is YNFKEQ. V was trimmed by 0 bases and J by 0 bases, leaving 9 bases between them. The CDR3 is made up of 16 amino acids. The CDR3 sequence: CASSQELPSSYNEQFF. The CDR3 DNA sequence: TGTGCCAGCAGCCAAGAGTTACCTAGCTCCTACAATGAGCAGTTCTTC.

This clone was picked up a small number of times. The chain carries TRBV6-4 and TRBJ1-2; no clear D. This CDR3 contains 18 residues. Trimming stripped 8 bases from V and 2 bases from J, with 27 bases between. Germline lookup yields CDR1 MRHNA and CDR2 SNTAGT. The CDR3 is CASYKTQEPGAKNYGYTF. CDR3 nucleotides: TGTGCCAGCTATAAGACCCAGGAACCAGGCGCCAAGAACTATGGCTACACCTTC.

This clone appeared a few times. This chain joins TRBV6-6 and TRBJ2-1, with 10 bases fitting TRBD2. Germline values: CDR1 MNHNY, CDR2 SVGAGI (reference sequence). J gave up 7 bases and V 2 bases, and 5 bases lay outside the gene matches. The CDR3 sequence is 15 residues long. The CDR3 DNA sequence: TGTGCCAGCAGTTACCGTGGACTAGCGGCTAATGAGCAGTTCTTC. Translation: CASSYRGLAANEQFF.

This clone was picked up a small number of times. This rearrangement joins TRBV6-5 to TRBJ1-5; the D gene is possibly TRBD1 (6 bases). The CDR3 runs to 15 residues. The V end was cut by 6 bases, the J end by 2 bases, with 14 bases between. CDR1 and CDR2 (germline): MNHEY, SVGAGI. CDR3 bases: TGTGCCAGCAGCACGGGGCCAGGGGGCAATCAGCCCCAGCATTTT. Translating it yields CASSTGPGGNQPQHF.

This clone was counted ten times or more. The gene calls are TRBV4-2 and TRBJ2-1; D possibly corresponds to TRBD2 (6 bases). CDR3 size: 15 residues. Germline loops: CDR1 LGHNA, CDR2 YNFKEQ. Trimming pared 3 bases from V and 7 bases from J, leaving 16 bases between. CDR3 region: CASSQAQEGRNEQFF. CDR3 coding DNA: TGTGCCAGCAGCCAGGCTCAGGAGGGCCGAAATGAGCAGTTCTTC.